These 9 T cell receptor beta chains came from one sample sequenced in a study of blood T cell repertoires in COVID-19. Clones were read by immunoSEQ multiplex PCR, and TCRdb kept only the in-frame ones, dropping some. The sample consists of almost 50,000 clones, 90% of them appearing once. The specimen was peripheral blood. These receptors were taken from a human donor in a cohort sampled during active COVID-19.

This clone was counted a few times. The chain carries TRBV11-3 and TRBJ1-2; tentatively, D is TRBD1 (6 bases). Germline CDR1 is SGHNT and CDR2 is YENEEA. The V gene lost 2 bases and the J gene lost 0 bases, with 19 bases spanning the gap. This CDR3 comprises 18 residues. CDR3 nucleotide sequence: TGTGCCAGCAGCTTAAACTTGGTGACAGGCGAATCTAACTATGGCTACACCTTC. Amino acid sequence: CASSLNLVTGESNYGYTF.

The J gene is TRBJ2-7, the V gene TRBV6-2 or TRBV6-3, with 8 positions matching TRBD2. Per germline, CDR1 MNHEY and CDR2 SVGEGT. The J segment lost 2 bases and the V segment lost 6 bases, leaving 9 bases of the junction unmatched. The CDR3 consists of 15 residues. Written as DNA, the CDR3 is TGTGCCAGCAGCGATGGACTAGCCGAAGCCTACGAGCAGTACGTC. It translates to CASSDGLAEAYEQYV.

J is TRBJ2-7 and V is TRBV18, with D possibly TRBD1 on 5 matching bases. CDR1 KGHSH and CDR2 LQKENI come from the germline V gene. V was cut by 1 base and J by 5 bases, with 12 bases left in between. The CDR3 is 14 amino acids. For the CDR3, the DNA is TGTGCCAGCTCACCACTGGACAATCTTCACGAGCAGTACGTC. Protein product: CASSPLDNLHEQYV.

The chain links TRBV11-3 to TRBJ2-7, with 7 bases that match TRBD1. CDR3 length: 13 amino acids. The germline CDR1 and CDR2 sequences are SGHNT and YENEEA. V trimming: 2 bases; J trimming: 4 bases; junction bases outside the gene matches: 2. The CDR3 loop reads CASSLQGVYEQYV. The CDR3, as DNA: TGTGCCAGCAGCTTACAGGGGGTGTACGAGCAGTACGTC.

The CDR3 reads CASRTAGWTDTQYF. CDR3 nucleotide sequence: TGTGCCAGCAGGACCGCGGGCTGGACAGATACGCAGTATTTT. This chain links TRBV2 with TRBJ2-3; weak D call: TRBD2 (5 bases). V lost 6 bases, J lost 3 bases, and 13 bases lay in between. This CDR3 is 14 amino acids long. The germline V gene has CDR1 SNHLY and CDR2 FYNNEI.

This chain joins TRBV6-1 and TRBJ2-7; TRBD2 might be the D (6 bases). The CDR3 loop spans 16 amino acids. V was trimmed by 2 bases and J by 0 bases, leaving 14 bases between them. Germline V CDR1 and CDR2: MNHNS, SASEGT. The CDR3 loop is CASSEWRDPGSYEQYV. The DNA of the CDR3 is TGTGCCAGCAGTGAATGGCGGGATCCCGGCTCCTACGAGCAGTACGTC.

The chain is built from TRBV4-2 and TRBJ2-1, with TRBD2 matching 10 bases. The length of the CDR3 is 15 residues. The V gene's germline CDR1 is LGHNA and CDR2 YNFKEQ. V lost 4 bases, J lost 6 bases, and 6 bases stayed unmatched. The CDR3 region has the DNA TGTGCCAGCAGCCTCAGCGGACTAGCGGCCAATGAGCAGTTCTTC. It yields the protein CASSLSGLAANEQFF.

The chain combines TRBV28 with TRBJ2-7; D call uncertain. Germline V lookup: CDR1 MDHEN, CDR2 SYDVKM. This CDR3 is built from 13 residues. V was shortened by 1 base and J by 3 bases, with 7 bases between the two germline ends. Here the CDR3 DNA reads TGTGCCAGCAGTTTATCTCCCCTCTACGAGCAGTACTTC. As protein: CASSLSPLYEQYF.

This clone showed up just once. The CDR3 nucleotides are TGTGCCAGCAGTCCCTCCGGCAGGCGGAACACTGAAGCTTTCTTT. Protein product: CASSPSGRRNTEAFF. The chain uses TRBV27 and TRBJ1-1, with D unclear. Germline loops: CDR1 MNHEY, CDR2 SMNVEV (reference sequence). With 5 bases removed from V and 1 base from J, the gap between germline ends came to 14 bases. This CDR3 has 15 residues.